This T cell receptor beta chain was captured in a study of shared clonotypes between healthy human individuals. Study-wide context: The donor pool was made up of a couple of women and a few men aged 18 to 49.

The CDR3 length is 14 residues. J gave up 2 bases and V 7 bases, and 7 bases lay outside the gene matches. Per the germline V gene, CDR1 is SGHRS and CDR2 is YFSETQ. The authors divided CD4+ cells into CD45RA+ naive and CD45RA-negative memory subsets. Study results and limitations: Sharing across four donors was seen in 4% to 6.5% of naive CD4 clonotypes.

It was at deep level that the assay was run. The protocol was immunoSEQ multiplex PCR, while the TCRdb copy is restricted to in-frame clones and leaves out a portion. The sample lists more than 1.2 million clones, around 98.5% occurring once. As regards this clone: Antigen specificity is unknown.

The rearrangement links TRBV5-1 to TRBJ2-7, with 9 bases matching TRBD1. Material: naive CD4+ T cells sorted from blood. The subset is: CD45RA+ positively selected. This clonotype originated in a man between 25 and 39 years old in good health. Written as DNA, the CDR3 is TGCGCCAGCGGCCCGGGACAGGGCCCCTACGAGCAGTACTTC. Translating it yields CASGPGQGPYEQYF.